The 10 T cell receptor beta chains listed next were all sequenced from one sample in a study of T-cell reconstitution after alpha-beta-depleted transplantation in children. Unique molecular identifiers were incorporated during preparation of the TCRbeta library. TCRdb re-called the PCR reads through MiXCR, storing one row per CDR3 protein. The table includes hundreds of thousands of distinct CDR3 sequences, approximately 14% detected once. The sample in question was PBMCs, obtained before TCRalphabeta/CD19-depleted stem cell transplant. The receptor source for this set is a girl aged 2-10 years with congenital amegakaryocytic thrombocytopenia, due to receive a stem cell transplant.

The chain couples TRBV18 to TRBJ2-3; tentatively, D is TRBD1 or TRBD2 (5 bases each). This CDR3 has 14 residues. V was cut by 4 bases and J by 4 bases, with 12 bases left in between. Germline V gene data show CDR1 as KGHSH and CDR2 as LQKENI. This chain's CDR3 is CASSRAGSADTQYF. The DNA of the CDR3 is TGTGCCAGCTCACGGGCAGGGAGTGCAGATACGCAGTATTTT.

The rearrangement links TRBV10-3 to TRBJ2-1, with D perhaps TRBD1 (6 bases). V was clipped by 6 bases and J by 3 bases, with 12 bases between them. Looked up from germline, CDR1 is ENHRY and CDR2 is SYGVKD. This CDR3 has 14 amino acids. CDR3 residues: CAISLTGYYNEQFF. The CDR3 coding sequence is TGTGCCATCAGCCTGACAGGCTACTACAATGAGCAGTTCTTC.

The rearrangement joins TRBV27 to TRBJ2-1; 7 bases fit TRBD2. V shed 7 bases and J 2 bases; nucleotides not matched to a gene: 5. CDR3 length: 14 amino acids. Germline V gene sequence: CDR1 MNHEY, CDR2 SMNVEV (reference sequence). Written as DNA, the CDR3 is TGTGCCAGCACCGAAGCGGGGACCTACAATGAGCAGTTCTTC. It encodes CASTEAGTYNEQFF.

This clonotype was found many times. This chain links TRBV12-3 or TRBV12-4 with TRBJ2-3, with 12 positions matching TRBD2. The CDR3 extends over 15 amino acids. The J segment lost 5 bases and the V segment lost 6 bases, leaving 6 bases of the junction unmatched. The chain's CDR3 is CASRRLAGVIDTQYF. Here the CDR3 DNA reads TGTGCCAGCAGACGACTAGCGGGAGTAATAGATACGCAGTATTTT.

This clonotype was observed a few times. The chain joins TRBV12-3 or TRBV12-4 to TRBJ2-3; TRBD1 might be the D (5 bases). V was trimmed by 3 bases and J by 0 bases, leaving 10 bases between them. The CDR3 consists of 15 residues. The CDR3 spells CASSFRGVSTDTQYF. CDR3 DNA: TGTGCCAGCAGTTTTAGGGGTGTGAGCACAGATACGCAGTATTTT.

The J gene is TRBJ2-1, the V gene TRBV3-1, with 7 bases aligning to TRBD1. The CDR3 covers 15 residues. Germline loops: CDR1 LGHDT, CDR2 YNNKEL (reference sequence). Trimming removed 2 bases from V and 8 bases from J; junction bases left unmatched: 9. The CDR3 DNA reads TGTGCCAGCAGCCAATTAACAGGGGAGTATTATGAGCAGTTCTTC. It yields the protein CASSQLTGEYYEQFF.

This rearrangement joins TRBV5-1 to TRBJ2-1, with D uncertain. This CDR3 is built from 15 residues. V was clipped by 3 bases and J by 6 bases, with 16 bases between them. Germline V CDR1 and CDR2: SGHRS, YFSETQ. Here the CDR3 DNA reads TGCGCCAGCAGCTCCCGTTTAGCCCCGGCCAATGAGCAGTTCTTC. It is translated as CASSSRLAPANEQFF. The complete variable domain, with remaining parts taken from reference TRBV5-1 and TRBJ2-1, reads KAGVTQTPRYLIKTRGQQVTLSCSPISGHRSVSWYQQTPGQGLQFLFEYFSETQRNKGNFPGRFSGRQFSNSRSEMNVSTLELGDSALYLCASSSRLAPANEQFFGPGTRLTVL.

The chain joins TRBV2 to TRBJ2-6; D is undetermined. CDR3 size: 15 residues. V gave up 6 bases and J gave up 1 base, with 10 bases separating them. The germline V gene has CDR1 SNHLY and CDR2 FYNNEI. CDR3 nucleotides: TGTGCCAGCAGGCAGGCAGGATCTGGGGCCAACGTCCTGACTTTC. Amino acid sequence: CASRQAGSGANVLTF.

This clonotype was recorded once. The rearrangement joins TRBV5-1 to TRBJ2-1, with D possibly being TRBD1 (5 bases). Trimming took off 0 bases at V and 6 bases at J, with 13 bases between the two ends. Germline loops: CDR1 SGHRS, CDR2 YFSETQ. CDR3 length: 15 amino acids. CDR3 bases: TGCGCCAGCAGCTTGGCCTTACCAGGGCCCAATGAGCAGTTCTTC. It specifies CASSLALPGPNEQFF.

The chain uses TRBV25-1 and TRBJ1-2; the match to TRBD1 covers 9 bases. Germline V gene lookup returns CDR1 MGHDK and CDR2 SYGVNS. The ends lost 2 bases at V and 3 bases at J; junction bases unmatched: 4. This CDR3 comprises 15 residues. The CDR3 bases are TGTGCCAGCAGTGAAGAAGGGACAGGGCACTATGGCTACACCTTC. Its protein product is CASSEEGTGHYGYTF.